The 2 T cell receptor beta chains listed next were all sequenced from one sample in a study of blood T cell repertoires in COVID-19. The assay was immunoSEQ multiplex PCR, and TCRdb's table has in-frame clones only and misses some. The sample contains about 230,000 clones, 75% to 90% of which appear only once. The sequenced sample consisted of peripheral blood. Receptors originate from a woman in her 70s with active or convalescent COVID-19.

The gene calls are TRBV5-6 and TRBJ2-7, with TRBD2 identical over 10 bases. V was clipped by 0 bases and J by 3 bases; unmatched bases: 3. The CDR3 length is 15 residues. Germline V gene lookup returns CDR1 SGHDT and CDR2 YYEEEE. The CDR3 bases are TGTGCCAGCAGCTTGGCCGGACTAGCGGACTACGAGCAGTACTTC. The encoded protein is CASSLAGLADYEQYF. The full variable domain, rest sourced from reference TRBV5-6 and TRBJ2-7, is DAGVTQSPTHLIKTRGQQVTLRCSPKSGHDTVSWYQQALGQGPQFIFQYYEEEERQRGNFPDRFSGHQFPNYSSELNVNALLLGDSALYLCASSLAGLADYEQYFGPGTRLTVT.

The count of this clone is one. The V gene is TRBV6-2 or TRBV6-3, the J gene TRBJ1-2; TRBD1 matches 7 bases. Germline V gene lookup returns CDR1 MNHEY and CDR2 SVGEGT. J lost 0 bases, V lost 0 bases, and 1 base had no gene match. The CDR3 sequence is 15 residues long. The CDR3 region has the DNA TGTGCCAGCAGTTACTCGGGGACAGCTAACTATGGCTACACCTTC. Protein sequence: CASSYSGTANYGYTF.